This T cell receptor (beta chain) was recorded in a study of blood T cell repertoires in COVID-19. This clone has a single count. TCRdb keeps only in-frame clones here, not all; method: immunoSEQ multiplex PCR. The sample has tens of thousands of clones; 70% to 90% are singletons. The germline V gene has CDR1 SNHLY and CDR2 FYNNEI. V gave up 6 bases and J gave up 1 base, with 9 bases separating them. The CDR3 runs to 13 residues. The sequence was collected from a human donor in a cohort sampled during active COVID-19. The chain combines TRBV2 with TRBJ1-1, with D tentatively TRBD1 (6 bases). Sample: peripheral blood. The CDR3 loop reads CASRVDRNTEAFF. CDR3 DNA: TGTGCCAGCAGGGTGGACAGGAACACTGAAGCTTTCTTT.